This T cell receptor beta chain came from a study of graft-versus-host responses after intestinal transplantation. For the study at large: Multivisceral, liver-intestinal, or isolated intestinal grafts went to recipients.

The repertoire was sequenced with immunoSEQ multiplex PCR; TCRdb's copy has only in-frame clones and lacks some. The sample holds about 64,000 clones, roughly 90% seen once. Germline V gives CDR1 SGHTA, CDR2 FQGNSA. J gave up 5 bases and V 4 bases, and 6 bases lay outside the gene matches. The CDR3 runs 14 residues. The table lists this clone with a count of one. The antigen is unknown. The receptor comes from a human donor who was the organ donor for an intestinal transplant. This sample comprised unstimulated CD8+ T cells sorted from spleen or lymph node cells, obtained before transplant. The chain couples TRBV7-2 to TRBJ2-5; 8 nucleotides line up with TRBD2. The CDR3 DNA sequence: TGTGCCAGCAGCTCAGGACTAGCCGGGGAGACCCAGTACTTC. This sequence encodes CASSSGLAGETQYF.